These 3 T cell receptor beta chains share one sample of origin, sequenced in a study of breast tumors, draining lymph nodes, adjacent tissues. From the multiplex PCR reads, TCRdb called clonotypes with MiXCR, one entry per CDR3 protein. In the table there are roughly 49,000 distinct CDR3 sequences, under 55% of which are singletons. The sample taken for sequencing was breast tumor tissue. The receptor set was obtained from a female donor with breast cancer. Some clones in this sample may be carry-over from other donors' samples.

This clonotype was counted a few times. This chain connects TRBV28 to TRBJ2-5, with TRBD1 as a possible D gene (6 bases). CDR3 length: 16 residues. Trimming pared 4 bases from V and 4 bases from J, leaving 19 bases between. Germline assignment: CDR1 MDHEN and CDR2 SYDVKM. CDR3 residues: CASSSGNRVKGETQYF. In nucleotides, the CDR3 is TGTGCCAGCAGTTCGGGAAACAGGGTAAAGGGAGAGACCCAGTACTTC.

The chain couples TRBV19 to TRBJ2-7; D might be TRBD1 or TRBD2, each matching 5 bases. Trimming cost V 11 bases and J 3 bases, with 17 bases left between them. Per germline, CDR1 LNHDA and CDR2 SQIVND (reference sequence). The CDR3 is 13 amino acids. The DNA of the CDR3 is TGTGCCTGCAGGCCGGGACGGGTCTACGAGCAGTACTTC. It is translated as CACRPGRVYEQYF.

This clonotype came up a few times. CDR3 sequence reads: CASSSGLAGDEQFF. The CDR3 nucleotides read TGTGCCAGCAGCTCCGGACTAGCGGGAGATGAGCAGTTCTTC. The chain joins TRBV7-3 to TRBJ2-1; 13 bases are shared with TRBD2. There are 14 residues in the CDR3. V shed 4 bases, J shed 8 bases, and the junction held 2 bases outside the gene matches. Germline V gives CDR1 SGHTA, CDR2 FQGTGA.